This T cell receptor beta chain is drawn from a study of PD-1 blockade in classical Hodgkin lymphoma. Findings and limits, study-wide: Baseline diversity in complete responders resembled that of newly diagnosed patients. The authors excluded patients who started nivolumab under 1 year after ASCT.

Measured with immunoSEQ multiplex PCR; TCRdb has only the in-frame clones, and not every one. The table records under 30,000 clones, around 80% of them present only once. As for this clone: Its specificity is not known.

Per the germline V gene, CDR1 is SGHVS and CDR2 is FQNEAQ. This CDR3 spans 16 amino acids. The V end lost 5 bases, the J end lost 3 bases, and 20 bases lay between the germline ends. Each and every patient relapsed after autologous stem cell transplantation, and patients got differing brentuximab vedotin exposure. The J gene is TRBJ2-7, the V gene TRBV7-8; a possible D gene is TRBD1 (6 bases). Sequences were derived from peripheral blood mononuclear cells (PBMCs), sampled before the second cycle of nivolumab. The TCR sequence derives from a human donor with classical Hodgkin lymphoma. The CDR3 region has the DNA TGTGCCAGCAGCCCCCGGACAGTCCTGACCTTCTACGAGCAGTACTTC. Encoded protein: CASSPRTVLTFYEQYF.